The TCR beta chain described here comes from a study of blood T cell repertoires in COVID-19. Study summary: Samples representing acute and convalescent COVID-19 were sourced from the United States, Italy and Spain. PBMCs, B-cell-depleted T cells, or T cells provided the cDNA or gDNA that made up the material.

In germline, CDR1 is LGHNT, CDR2 FRNRAP. The V segment lost 0 bases and the J segment 7 bases; nucleotides outside the gene matches: 5. This CDR3 has 15 residues. The Seattle patients, enrolled during active infection, were followed longitudinally. As processed by the authors: Reference gene primer amplification gave estimated nucleated cell counts. Produced via immunoSEQ multiplex PCR; TCRdb's table is partial and in-frame only. V and J calls and clone size are as listed in that table; D and trimming were resolved from the DNA. In the table there are about 440,000 clones, 88% of which are singletons.

The clonotype originates from a woman aged 45-65 years with COVID-19, enrolled during active disease. The material sequenced was peripheral blood. The rearrangement links TRBV12-5 to TRBJ1-5, with 8 nucleotides matching TRBD1. In DNA, the CDR3 is TGTGCTAGTGGTTTGGTCTACAGGGGGGAGCAGCCCCAGCATTTT. Its translation: CASGLVYRGEQPQHF.